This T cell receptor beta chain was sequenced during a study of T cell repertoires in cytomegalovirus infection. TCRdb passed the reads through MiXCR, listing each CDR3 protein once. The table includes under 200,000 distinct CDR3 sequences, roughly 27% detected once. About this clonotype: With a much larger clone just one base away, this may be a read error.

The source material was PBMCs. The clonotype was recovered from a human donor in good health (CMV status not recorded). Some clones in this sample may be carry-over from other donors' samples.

The CDR3 nucleotides are TGTGCCAGCAGCTCCAGACTAGTGGGAGTTGGGCACAATGAGCAGTTCTTC. The encoded protein is CASSSRLVGVGHNEQFF. This chain uses TRBV7-2 with TRBJ2-1; TRBD2 might be the D (6 bases). Germline CDR1 SGHTA, CDR2 FQGNSA. This CDR3 comprises 17 residues. Trimming removed 4 bases from V and 5 bases from J, with 21 bases in between.